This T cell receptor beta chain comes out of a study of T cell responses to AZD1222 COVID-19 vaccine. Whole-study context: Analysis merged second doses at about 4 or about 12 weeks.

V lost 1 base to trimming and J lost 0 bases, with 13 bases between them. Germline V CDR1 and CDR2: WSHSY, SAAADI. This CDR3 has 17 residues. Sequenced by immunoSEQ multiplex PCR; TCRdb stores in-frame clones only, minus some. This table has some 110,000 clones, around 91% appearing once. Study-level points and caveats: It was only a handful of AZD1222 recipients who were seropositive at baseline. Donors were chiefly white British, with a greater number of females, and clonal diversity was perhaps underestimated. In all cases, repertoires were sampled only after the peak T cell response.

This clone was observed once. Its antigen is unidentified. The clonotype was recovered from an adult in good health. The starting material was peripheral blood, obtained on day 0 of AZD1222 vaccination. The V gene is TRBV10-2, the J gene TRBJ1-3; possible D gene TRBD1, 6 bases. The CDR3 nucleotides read TGCGCCAGCAGTGAGTACGGACAGCCCACCTCTGGAAACACCATATATTTT. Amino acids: CASSEYGQPTSGNTIYF.